A single sample is the source of the 30 T cell receptor beta chains below, sequenced in a study of early T cells in non-severe SARS-CoV-2 infection. TCRdb called the 5' RACE reads again in MiXCR, with one record for every CDR3 protein. The table records 60,000 to 90,000 distinct CDR3 sequences, around a tenth of them present only once. Sequencing was carried out using whole blood. Receptor source: an adult who was a healthcare worker with PCR-confirmed SARS-CoV-2 infection or an uninfected control (not recorded which).

This clonotype was seen at least ten times. This chain uses TRBV4-2 with TRBJ1-1; D gene uncertain. V was trimmed by 0 bases and J by 4 bases, leaving 21 bases between them. CDR1 is LGHNA and CDR2 is YNFKEQ in the germline V gene. The CDR3 consists of 18 residues. The DNA of the CDR3 is TGTGCCAGCAGCCAAGATGAGTCGTCCGGGAAACGGATCACTGAAGCTTTCTTT. Amino acid sequence: CASSQDESSGKRITEAFF.

This clonotype was seen only a few times. This chain joins TRBV3-1 and TRBJ2-7; D remains ambiguous. From germline, CDR1 is LGHDT and CDR2 YNNKEL (reference sequence). The ends were cut back, 4 bases at V and 3 bases at J, with 7 bases in the middle. This CDR3 spans 12 amino acids. CDR3 loop: CASSPSFYEQYF. CDR3 DNA sequence: TGTGCCAGCAGCCCTTCCTTCTACGAGCAGTACTTC.

This clonotype showed up just a few times. The chain carries TRBV7-3 and TRBJ2-2; a weak D match, TRBD2 (5 bases). The germline V gene encodes CDR1 SGHTA and CDR2 FQGTGA. The CDR3 is 16 amino acids. V lost 5 bases and J lost 3, with 16 bases in between. The CDR3 nucleotides read TGTGCCAGCAGCCGCTGGGAGAGGGTGGACACCGGGGAGCTGTTTTTT. Encoded protein: CASSRWERVDTGELFF.

The sample holds a few counts of this clonotype. The chain has TRBV27 and TRBJ2-7, with 7 bases aligning to TRBD2. The CDR3 consists of 16 residues. In germline, CDR1 is MNHEY, CDR2 SMNVEV (reference sequence). The junction had 15 bases not matched to a gene; V was cut back by 10 bases and J by 0 bases. This chain's CDR3 is CATRGEGPPSSYEQYF. The DNA for the CDR3 is TGTGCCACTAGAGGGGAGGGACCGCCCAGCTCCTACGAGCAGTACTTC.

There are a few counts of this clonotype. The J gene is TRBJ2-7, the V gene TRBV4-1, with TRBD2 identical over 7 bases. Losses at the gene ends were 5 bases for V and 0 bases for J; bases not matched to a gene: 10. The CDR3 sequence is 16 residues long. Germline V lookup: CDR1 MGHRA, CDR2 YSYEKL. CDR3 DNA sequence: TGCGCCAGCAGCAAAGCCATAGCGGGTCTCTCCTACGAGCAGTACTTC. This codes for CASSKAIAGLSYEQYF.

This clonotype appeared many times. The rearrangement joins TRBV24-1 to TRBJ2-3; 8 bases map to TRBD2. Germline CDR1 reads KGHDR; CDR2 reads SFDVKD. The CDR3 loop spans 11 amino acids. The V and J ends lost 9 bases and 6 bases, in that order; junction bases with no gene match: 1. The CDR3 nucleotides read TGTGCCACCGCGGGAGGCGATACGCAGTATTTT. Translating gives CATAGGDTQYF.

This clonotype was found a few times. The chain employs TRBV28 and TRBJ2-7; D might be TRBD2 (6 bases). The CDR3 loop spans 14 amino acids. Germline CDR1 and CDR2: MDHEN and SYDVKM. The germline V and J ends were trimmed by 2 bases and 2 bases, with 10 bases remaining between them. The CDR3 bases are TGTGCCAGCAGTTTAGCGGGACCCACCTACGAGCAGTACTTC. Amino acid sequence: CASSLAGPTYEQYF.

This clonotype was picked up a small number of times. J is TRBJ1-4 and V is TRBV20-1; D is possibly TRBD1 (6 bases). Germline V gene lookup returns CDR1 DFQATT and CDR2 SNEGSKA (reference sequence). The CDR3 spans 13 residues. V was trimmed by 8 bases and J by 4 bases, leaving 14 bases between them. The chain's CDR3 is CSSPGQLNEKLFF. The CDR3 DNA reads as TGCAGTTCGCCGGGACAACTTAATGAAAAACTGTTTTTT.

This clonotype was counted ten times or more. V and J are TRBV30 and TRBJ2-6; tentative D call: TRBD2 (6 bases). V was shortened by 0 bases and J by 0 bases, with 9 bases between the two germline ends. Per germline, CDR1 GTSNPN and CDR2 SVGIG (reference sequence). The CDR3 runs 16 residues. The CDR3 DNA reads as TGTGCCTGGAGTGTCATGCGGGGCTCTGGGGCCAACGTCCTGACTTTC. Protein: CAWSVMRGSGANVLTF.

This clonotype was detected many times. This chain connects TRBV5-1 to TRBJ1-2; 8 bases are shared with TRBD1. V shed 4 bases, J shed 4 bases, and the junction held 18 bases outside the gene matches. This CDR3 spans 18 amino acids. Germline V gene lookup returns CDR1 SGHRS and CDR2 YFSETQ. CDR3 coding DNA: TGCGCCAGCAGCCAACCTAAAACTCCGGGACAGGACGCCTATGGCTACACCTTC. Protein sequence: CASSQPKTPGQDAYGYTF.

This clonotype was observed once. This rearrangement joins TRBV20-1 to TRBJ1-6; possibly TRBD1 for D (6 bases). V was shortened by 6 bases and J by 5 bases, with 14 bases between the two germline ends. The CDR3 consists of 14 residues. The germline gives CDR1 DFQATT, CDR2 SNEGSKA (reference sequence). This CDR3 is CSAQTGPHNSPLHF. The CDR3 nucleotides are TGCAGTGCCCAGACAGGCCCTCATAATTCACCCCTCCACTTT.

In this sample, this clonotype turned up many times. In DNA form, the CDR3 reads TGTGCCAGCAGCCAAGCCGCCGAGACTAGCCCCAACACCGGGGAGCTGTTTTTT. Translated: CASSQAAETSPNTGELFF. This chain joins TRBV3-1 and TRBJ2-2; 7 bases match TRBD2. The germline V gene has CDR1 LGHDT and CDR2 YNNKEL (reference sequence). V was pared by 1 base and J by 2 bases, with 10 bases of the junction left unmatched. The CDR3 extends over 18 amino acids.

The table lists this clonotype with many counts. The V call is TRBV28, the J call TRBJ2-7; D is uncertain. Germline assignment: CDR1 MDHEN and CDR2 SYDVKM. CDR3 length: 13 residues. Trimming removed 7 bases from V and 0 bases from J, with 10 bases in between. CDR3 sequence: CASIPGDSYEQYF. The CDR3 DNA sequence: TGTGCCAGCATCCCAGGAGACTCCTACGAGCAGTACTTC.

A few counts support this clonotype. The chain couples TRBV5-1 to TRBJ2-1; 7 bases align to TRBD2. The ends lost 4 bases at V and 5 bases at J; junction bases unmatched: 6. Germline CDR1 reads SGHRS; CDR2 reads YFSETQ. This CDR3 is built from 14 residues. In nucleotides, the CDR3 is TGCGCCAGCAGCCCCGGGACTACAAACAATGAGCAGTTCTTC. Its translation is CASSPGTTNNEQFF.

This clonotype was detected many times. The rearrangement uses TRBV30 and TRBJ2-7; D could derive from TRBD1 or TRBD2 (6 bases each). V was cut by 2 bases and J by 0 bases, with 17 bases left in between. CDR1 is GTSNPN and CDR2 is SVGIG in the germline V gene (reference sequence). CDR3 size: 16 residues. The CDR3 region has the DNA TGTGCCTGGAGTTACCCCACAGGGAGGCCCTCCTACGAGCAGTACTTC. Its translation: CAWSYPTGRPSYEQYF. The entire variable domain, with the rest obtained from reference TRBV30 and TRBJ2-7, is as follows: SQTIHQWPATLVQPVGSPLSLECTVEGTSNPNLYWYRQAAGRGLQLLFYSVGIGQISSEVPQNLSASRPQDRQFILSSKKLLLSDSGFYLCAWSYPTGRPSYEQYFGPGTRLTVT.

This clonotype was seen a handful of times. This chain links TRBV25-1 with TRBJ2-7, with D perhaps TRBD2 (5 bases). The V gene's germline CDR1 is MGHDK and CDR2 SYGVNS. V was shortened by 0 bases and J by 5 bases, with 11 bases between the two germline ends. The CDR3 is 14 residues long. The CDR3 bases are TGTGCCAGCAGTGAATATGAGGGCTGGGACGAGCAGTACTTC. It yields the protein CASSEYEGWDEQYF.

Only a few counts were recorded for this clonotype. The chain carries TRBV7-8 and TRBJ2-7; D is undetermined. Deletions cut 0 bases from V and 4 bases from J, with 7 bases between. Per the germline V gene, CDR1 is SGHVS and CDR2 is FQNEAQ. The CDR3 contains 13 residues. DNA for the CDR3: TGTGCCAGCAGCTTAGCTATCGGTTACGAGCAGTACTTC. Translation gives CASSLAIGYEQYF. The whole variable domain, remainder taken from reference TRBV7-8 and TRBJ2-7, is GAGVSQSPRYKVAKRGQDVALRCDPISGHVSLFWYQQALGQGPEFLTYFQNEAQLDKSGLPSDRFFAERPEGSVSTLKIQRTQQEDSAVYLCASSLAIGYEQYFGPGTRLTVT.

At least ten counts were recorded for this clonotype. V is TRBV7-9 and J is TRBJ2-5; D tentatively fits TRBD1 or TRBD2 (5 bases each). CDR3 length: 14 amino acids. Trimming stripped 5 bases from V and 5 bases from J, with 15 bases between. Germline V gene lookup returns CDR1 SEHNR and CDR2 FQNEAQ (reference sequence). The CDR3 sequence is CASSRSGEGETQYF. The CDR3 DNA is TGTGCCAGCAGCCGATCAGGCGAGGGGGAGACCCAGTACTTC. Full variable domain (missing parts from reference TRBV7-9 and TRBJ2-5): DTGVSQNPRHKITKRGQNVTFRCDPISEHNRLYWYRQTLGQGPEFLTYFQNEAQLEKSRLLSDRFSAERPKGSFSTLEIQRTEQGDSAMYLCASSRSGEGETQYFGPGTRLLVL.

This clonotype has at least ten counts. This chain uses TRBV25-1 with TRBJ1-5; no reliable D call. The CDR3 has 13 residues. Germline loops: CDR1 MGHDK, CDR2 SYGVNS. Trimming stripped 2 bases from V and 2 bases from J, with 4 bases between. The CDR3 nucleotides read TGTGCCAGCAGTGAAAGGGGCAATCAGCCCCAGCATTTT. Encoded protein: CASSERGNQPQHF.

V usage is TRBV7-8 and J usage is TRBJ2-2; the match to TRBD2 covers 9 bases. The CDR3 sequence is 18 residues long. J gave up 3 bases and V 1 base, and 9 bases lay outside the gene matches. Germline V CDR1 and CDR2: SGHVS, FQNEAQ. CDR3 DNA sequence: TGTGCCAGCAGCTTAGGTCTAGCGGGATTTGTAGACACCGGGGAGCTGTTTTTT. It encodes CASSLGLAGFVDTGELFF.

This clonotype is termed medium-sized (0.01 to 0.1%). The chain couples TRBV20-1 to TRBJ2-7; 8 bases match TRBD2. The germline CDR1 and CDR2 sequences are DFQATT and SNEGSKA (reference sequence). J gave up 2 bases and V 6 bases, and 18 bases lay outside the gene matches. The CDR3 spans 17 residues. CDR3 sequence (DNA): TGCAGTGCCAAGGACACCCAGGGCAGCGGGGGTCCCTACGAGCAGTACTTC. This sequence encodes CSAKDTQGSGGPYEQYF.

Concerning this clonotype: This could be a read error, since a much larger clone is one nucleotide away. This likely comes from a read error, as the CDR3 has no conserved phenylalanine or tryptophan at its end. V usage is TRBV3-1 and J usage is TRBJ2-7; TRBD2 is a possible D gene (5 bases). Trimming removed 5 bases from V and 3 bases from J, with 8 bases in between. The CDR3 is made up of 12 amino acids. Germline V gives CDR1 LGHDT, CDR2 YNNKEL (reference sequence). The CDR3 spells CASSYSDYEQYL. CDR3 coding DNA: TGTGCCAGCAGCTATAGCGACTACGAGCAGTACCTC.

This rearrangement joins TRBV27 to TRBJ2-7; tentatively, D is TRBD1 (6 bases). The V gene lost 0 bases and the J gene lost 6 bases, with 18 bases spanning the gap. Per the germline V gene, CDR1 is MNHEY and CDR2 is SMNVEV (reference sequence). The CDR3 length is 16 residues. CDR3: CASSLSSKQGRSEQYF. CDR3 DNA: TGTGCCAGCAGTTTATCAAGCAAACAGGGAAGAAGCGAGCAGTACTTC.

The chain couples TRBV28 to TRBJ2-2; 7 bases are a match to TRBD1. The CDR3 has 17 residues. J was trimmed by 7 bases and V by 7 bases; bases with no gene match: 18. Germline V gives CDR1 MDHEN, CDR2 SYDVKM. CDR3 bases: TGTGCCAGCAACTTAGGACAGGTCAAGGGAGCAGGCGGGGAGCTGTTTTTT. Amino acids: CASNLGQVKGAGGELFF.

At least ten counts were recorded for this clonotype. V is TRBV18 and J is TRBJ2-7; D is possibly TRBD1 or TRBD2 (5 bases each). Germline CDR1 KGHSH, CDR2 LQKENI. The CDR3 totals 14 residues. The germline V and J ends were trimmed by 5 bases and 3 bases, with 14 bases remaining between them. The CDR3 region has the DNA TGTGCCAGCTCAGCCCCGGGACCCAGCTACGAGCAGTACTTC. Translating it yields CASSAPGPSYEQYF.

The chain couples TRBV28 to TRBJ2-1, with TRBD1 as a possible D gene (6 bases). Trimming shortened V by 5 bases and J by 2 bases, and 19 bases separated the two germline ends. The V gene's germline CDR1 is MDHEN and CDR2 SYDVKM. There are 17 residues in the CDR3. CDR3 nucleotide sequence: TGTGCCAGCAGTGGTTCCAGGTGGGGGCGTCCCTACAATGAGCAGTTCTTC. Translating it yields CASSGSRWGRPYNEQFF.

This clonotype was counted only a few times. The V gene is TRBV20-1, the J gene TRBJ2-1; D gene uncertain. Germline assignment: CDR1 DFQATT and CDR2 SNEGSKA (reference sequence). The V and J ends lost 0 bases and 6 bases respectively, with 9 bases between them. The CDR3 spans 13 residues. The CDR3 nucleotides read TGCAGTGCTAGAGATCACAGCCCCAATGAGCAGTTCTTC. It encodes CSARDHSPNEQFF.

This clonotype was observed many times. This chain connects TRBV20-1 to TRBJ2-1; 9 bases match TRBD2. Germline CDR1 is DFQATT and CDR2 is SNEGSKA (reference sequence). This CDR3 spans 16 amino acids. The V gene end was trimmed by 2 bases and the J gene end by 4 bases; junction bases not matched to a gene: 9. The CDR3 reads CSARLGLAFGYNEQFF. The CDR3 bases are TGCAGTGCTAGACTGGGACTAGCCTTCGGGTACAATGAGCAGTTCTTC.

The V call is TRBV20-1, the J call TRBJ2-5; tentative D call: TRBD1 (5 bases). Germline assignment: CDR1 DFQATT and CDR2 SNEGSKA (reference sequence). The ends were cut back, 6 bases at V and 2 bases at J, with 22 bases in the middle. The CDR3 runs to 16 residues. The CDR3 nucleotides are TGCAGTGCCCCTCACCATAAGGGGCAGGGTCAAGAGACCCAGTACTTC. Encoded protein: CSAPHHKGQGQETQYF.

In the case of this clonotype: This clone may be a read error of a much larger clone one base away. This CDR3 fails to terminate in the conserved phenylalanine or tryptophan, so it likely reflects a read error. J is TRBJ2-2 and V is TRBV20-1; possibly TRBD1 for D (5 bases). Trimming left V 3 bases short and J 6 bases short, with 14 bases between. The germline V gene has CDR1 DFQATT and CDR2 SNEGSKA (reference sequence). The CDR3 consists of 14 residues. In nucleotides, the CDR3 is TGCAGTGCTAGGATACAGGCTAGGGCCGGGGAGCTGTTTCTT. It codes for CSARIQARAGELFL.